The text below deals with one TCR beta chain. Its cognate antigen is unknown. This entry comes from a study of regulatory T cells in long-lasting Graves disease. Whole-study results and caveats: Favored gene segments in persistent disease were TRBV28, TRBJ1-2 and TRBJ2-5.

Germline CDR1 reads LNHDA; CDR2 reads SQIVND (reference sequence). V dropped 11 bases and J dropped 5; count of bases not matched to a gene: 26. This CDR3 is built from 20 residues. Time point noted: persistent/refractory GD, antithyroid drugs over 5 years with positive TRAb. With RNA extracted from PBMCs as input, the TCR library was made. Diagnosis followed American Thyroid Association guidelines for Graves' disease. iRepertoire HTBI primers and Arm-PCR of CDR3 regions built TCR beta libraries. TCRdb recomputed calls from the multiplex PCR reads with MiXCR, one row per CDR3 protein. Among approximately 400,000 distinct CDR3 sequences listed, around 21% were seen once.

The gene calls are TRBV19 and TRBJ2-1, with 11 bases that match TRBD2. The receptor comes from a female donor with Graves disease. The sequenced sample was peripheral blood mononuclear cells (PBMCs), obtained when the disease was refractory, from a patient treated with antithyroid drugs. CDR3 residues: CAASISNWTSGRAKHNEQFF. DNA of the CDR3: TGTGCCGCCAGTATATCCAATTGGACTAGCGGGCGAGCAAAACACAATGAGCAGTTCTTC.